Below are 5 T cell receptor beta chains sequenced from a single sample in a study of relationships among human T cell subsets. From mRNA, alpha and beta CDR3 regions were amplified using semiquantitative ARM-PCR. Tagged nested gene-specific primers were used first, then communal superprimers amplified exponentially. MiXCR was run by TCRdb on the multiplex PCR reads, yielding one entry per CDR3 protein. The sample yields 7,000 to 9,500 distinct CDR3 sequences, roughly 54% seen once. Memory T cells were selected with anti-CD45RO beads from the CD45RA-negative fraction. The sample taken for sequencing was memory T cells sorted from blood. The source of these receptors is a middle-aged man in good health.

The V call is TRBV7-9, the J call TRBJ1-1; D is ambiguous. The ends were cut back, 2 bases at V and 1 base at J, with 5 bases in the middle. Germline CDR1 and CDR2: SEHNR and FQNEAQ (reference sequence). The CDR3 loop spans 13 amino acids. CDR3 region: CASSLQENTEAFF. CDR3 coding DNA: TGTGCCAGCAGCTTACAAGAGAACACTGAAGCTTTCTTT.

V is TRBV24-1 and J is TRBJ2-1; maybe TRBD2 (6 bases). This CDR3 contains 16 residues. The germline V and J ends were trimmed by 4 bases and 4 bases, with 16 bases remaining between them. In germline, CDR1 is KGHDR, CDR2 SFDVKD. CDR3 sequence: CATSDSRLVQYNEQFF. As DNA, the CDR3 is TGTGCCACCAGTGACTCGAGACTAGTCCAATACAATGAGCAGTTCTTC.

The rearrangement joins TRBV2 to TRBJ1-2, with TRBD1 identical over 8 bases. Unmatched junction bases numbered 9, after V lost 7 bases and J lost 2 bases. The CDR3 has 15 amino acids. Germline loops: CDR1 SNHLY, CDR2 FYNNEI. In DNA form, the CDR3 reads TGTGCCAGCACCACGACAGGGGCCGGGAACTATGGCTACACCTTC. Residues: CASTTTGAGNYGYTF.

In this sample, this clonotype turned up once. The J gene is TRBJ1-1, the V gene TRBV12-3 or TRBV12-4, with D uncertain. The CDR3 has 14 amino acids. The V end was cut by 2 bases, the J end by 0 bases, with 7 bases between. CDR3 in amino acids: CASSLRRVNTEAFF. The CDR3 DNA sequence: TGTGCCAGCAGTTTACGGCGGGTGAACACTGAAGCTTTCTTT.

The chain uses TRBV2 and TRBJ1-5; 7 bases are a match to TRBD1. The V gene's germline CDR1 is SNHLY and CDR2 FYNNEI. The length of the CDR3 is 16 residues. V lost 2 bases and J lost 2; bases outside the gene matches: 6. CDR3 nucleotides: TGTGCCAGCAGTGAATCAGGGGGAAGCGGCAATCAGCCCCAGCATTTT. As protein: CASSESGGSGNQPQHF. Full variable domain (remainder filled in from reference TRBV2 and TRBJ1-5): EPEVTQTPSHQVTQMGQEVILRCVPISNHLYFYWYRQILGQKVEFLVSFYNNEISEKSEIFDDQFSVERPDGSNFTLKIRSTKLEDSAMYFCASSESGGSGNQPQHFGDGTRLSIL.